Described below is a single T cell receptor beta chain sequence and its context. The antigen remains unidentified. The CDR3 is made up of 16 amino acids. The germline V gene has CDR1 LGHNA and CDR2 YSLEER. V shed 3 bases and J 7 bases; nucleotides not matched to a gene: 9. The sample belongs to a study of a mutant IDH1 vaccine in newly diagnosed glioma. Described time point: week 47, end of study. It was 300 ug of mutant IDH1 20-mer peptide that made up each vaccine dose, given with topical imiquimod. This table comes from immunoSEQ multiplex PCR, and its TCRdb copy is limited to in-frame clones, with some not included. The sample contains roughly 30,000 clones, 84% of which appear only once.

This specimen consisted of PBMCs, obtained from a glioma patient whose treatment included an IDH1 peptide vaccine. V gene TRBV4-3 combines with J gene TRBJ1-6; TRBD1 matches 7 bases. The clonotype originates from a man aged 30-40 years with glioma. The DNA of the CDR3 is TGCGCCAGCAGCCATGTCGGACAGGCCCTGAATTCACCCCTCCACTTT. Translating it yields CASSHVGQALNSPLHF.